This record concerns one T cell receptor beta chain sequence. Antigen specificity is unknown. The data originate from a study of cytomegalovirus exposure and HLA in healthy donors. Overall study findings and caveats: Researchers had no immune exposure information except CMV serostatus available. Donors belonging to an Asian-associated ancestry cluster reportedly showed fewer N-insertions in productive TCRs than the approximately 680-donor mean, according to what a later analysis found. TRBV6-2, TRBV6-3 and other indistinguishable V segments were excluded. Association with HLA alleles at 0.05 false discovery rate was found for 16,951 TCR beta sequences in a later analysis.

The PCR was carried out with 60 Vbeta primers and 13 Jbeta primers. Here immunoSEQ multiplex PCR was the method, and the copy in TCRdb shows in-frame clones only, minus some. The data contain 150,000 to 200,000 clones, about 86% of them singletons. The CDR3 length is 12 residues. Germline V CDR1 and CDR2: LNHDA, SQIVND (reference sequence). V was cut by 5 bases and J by 10 bases, with 14 bases left in between. The chain is built from TRBV19 and TRBJ1-1; maybe TRBD1 (5 bases). Specimen: PBMCs. This clonotype was obtained from a woman in her twenties or thirties in good health and CMV-seronegative. The CDR3 is CASSPDSRRAFF. CDR3 coding DNA: TGTGCCAGTAGTCCCGACAGCCGACGAGCTTTCTTT.